These 18 T cell receptor beta chains came from one sample sequenced in a study of control samples from healthy donors and cancer patients. Libraries were prepared by immunoSEQ multiplex PCR; TCRdb keeps only in-frame clonotypes and omits some of them. The table records 150,000 to 200,000 clones, 85% to 95% of them present only once. Sequenced material: blood. These receptors were taken from a young woman in good health.

The CDR3 DNA follows: TGCGCCAGCAGCTTGGGGACAGGGGGCAACAATGAGCAGTTCTTC. It yields the protein CASSLGTGGNNEQFF. This sequence joins TRBV5-1 and TRBJ2-1, with 11 nucleotides matching TRBD1. CDR3 length: 15 amino acids. Per germline, CDR1 SGHRS and CDR2 YFSETQ. J was trimmed by 5 bases and V by 0 bases; bases with no gene match: 1.

This chain uses TRBV6-5 with TRBJ2-3, with D hard to call. CDR3 length equals 11 residues. CDR1 is MNHEY, CDR2 SVGAGI, per germline. V was trimmed by 5 bases and J by 5 bases, leaving 5 bases between them. CDR3 region: CASSLRDTQYF. In DNA, the CDR3 is TGTGCCAGCAGTCTAAGAGATACGCAGTATTTT.

This chain connects TRBV11-2 to TRBJ1-1, with 9 nucleotides matching TRBD1. Germline V gene data show CDR1 as SGHAT and CDR2 as FQNNGV. Trimming cost V 4 bases and J 4 bases; bases outside gene matches: 1. The CDR3 consists of 13 residues. CDR3 residues: CASSSQGATEAFF. The CDR3 DNA sequence: TGTGCCAGCAGCTCACAGGGGGCCACTGAAGCTTTCTTT.

The rearrangement joins TRBV5-1 to TRBJ1-4; maybe TRBD1 (6 bases). The germline V gene has CDR1 SGHRS and CDR2 YFSETQ. CDR3 length equals 15 residues. The ends were cut back, 5 bases at V and 2 bases at J, with 13 bases in the middle. CDR3 region: CASSKGENTNEKLFF. The CDR3 DNA reads TGCGCCAGCAGTAAGGGGGAAAATACTAATGAAAAACTGTTTTTT.

This chain connects TRBV7-9 to TRBJ1-5; 8 positions agree with TRBD1. The J segment lost 9 bases and the V segment lost 5 bases, leaving 9 bases of the junction unmatched. CDR1 is SEHNR and CDR2 is FQNEAQ in the germline V gene (reference sequence). The CDR3 contains 14 residues. The CDR3 DNA reads TGTGCCAGCAGCAGGACAGGGTCCGTTGGGCCCCAGCATTTT. Its translation: CASSRTGSVGPQHF.

The chain uses TRBV12-5 and TRBJ2-3; TRBD1 matches at 7 bases. The ends lost 5 bases at V and 1 base at J; junction bases unmatched: 6. The CDR3 has 15 residues. From germline, CDR1 is LGHNT and CDR2 FRNRAP. The CDR3 reads CASGIGQDRTDTQYF. CDR3 DNA: TGTGCTAGTGGTATCGGACAGGACCGCACAGATACGCAGTATTTT.

The V call is TRBV4-3, the J call TRBJ2-3; D gene ambiguous. The CDR3 covers 14 residues. Germline V gene data show CDR1 as LGHNA and CDR2 as YSLEER. Trimming pared 0 bases from V and 4 bases from J, leaving 8 bases between. CDR3 region: CASSQDLSSDTQYF. CDR3 nucleotides: TGCGCCAGCAGCCAAGATCTAAGTTCAGATACGCAGTATTTT.

The chain combines TRBV5-6 with TRBJ1-2; D remains ambiguous. CDR3 length: 13 amino acids. CDR1 and CDR2 (germline): SGHDT, YYEEEE. V was clipped by 2 bases and J by 7 bases, with 12 bases between them. The CDR3 nucleotides read TGTGCCAGCAGCTTCAGGTGGCGAGCTGGCTACACCTTC. Its protein is CASSFRWRAGYTF.

V gene TRBV27 combines with J gene TRBJ1-5; the match to TRBD1 covers 7 bases. This CDR3 contains 15 residues. The V segment lost 6 bases and the J segment 2 bases; nucleotides outside the gene matches: 7. The germline CDR1 and CDR2 sequences are MNHEY and SMNVEV (reference sequence). CDR3 sequence (DNA): TGTGCCAGCAGCCCTAGACAGGGTGGCAATCAGCCCCAGCATTTT. As protein: CASSPRQGGNQPQHF.

The chain couples TRBV5-6 to TRBJ1-2, with D perhaps TRBD1 (6 bases). The CDR3 is made up of 11 amino acids. Trimming stripped 1 base from V and 8 bases from J, with 6 bases between. CDR1 SGHDT and CDR2 YYEEEE come from the germline V gene. CDR3 nucleotide sequence: TGTGCCAGCAGCTTGAGGGGGGGCTACACCTTC. Amino acids: CASSLRGGYTF.

The chain links TRBV28 to TRBJ1-3; a possible D gene is TRBD1 (5 bases). Germline V gene data show CDR1 as MDHEN and CDR2 as SYDVKM. Trimming removed 3 bases at V and 4 bases at J, with 10 bases between. This CDR3 is built from 14 residues. For the CDR3, the DNA is TGTGCCAGCAGTTTTCAAGGGGCGGGAAACACCATATATTTT. Protein product: CASSFQGAGNTIYF.

This clone has just one count. Other DNA sequences in this sample translate to the same CDR3. J is TRBJ1-4 and V is TRBV2; a weak D match, TRBD1 (6 bases). Trimming removed 6 bases at V and 5 bases at J, with 7 bases between. The CDR3 loop spans 12 amino acids. Germline assignment: CDR1 SNHLY and CDR2 FYNNEI. As DNA, the CDR3 is TGTGCCAGCAGGCAGGGGAATGAAAAACTGTTTTTT. As protein: CASRQGNEKLFF.

The chain couples TRBV5-1 to TRBJ1-2, with D maybe TRBD1 (5 bases). V was cut by 7 bases and J by 1 base, with 26 bases left in between. The germline V gene encodes CDR1 SGHRS and CDR2 YFSETQ. The CDR3 spans 18 residues. Here the CDR3 reads CASRLQTGEISFNYGYTF. Here the CDR3 DNA reads TGCGCCAGCCGATTACAGACGGGGGAGATTTCTTTTAACTATGGCTACACCTTC.

This sequence joins TRBV28 and TRBJ2-7, with 9 bases aligning to TRBD1. The germline V gene has CDR1 MDHEN and CDR2 SYDVKM. CDR3 length: 15 amino acids. V trimming: 5 bases; J trimming: 1 base; junction bases outside the gene matches: 6. The CDR3 spells CASSPTTGGSYEQYF. The DNA for the CDR3 is TGTGCCAGCAGTCCTACGACAGGGGGATCCTACGAGCAGTACTTC.

This chain uses TRBV11-3 with TRBJ1-1, with TRBD1 as a possible D gene (5 bases). This CDR3 spans 14 amino acids. CDR1 is SGHNT and CDR2 is YENEEA in the germline V gene. V was trimmed by 5 bases and J by 1 base, leaving 11 bases between them. In nucleotides, the CDR3 is TGTGCCAGCAGCCCCCTAGGGGCGAACACTGAAGCTTTCTTT. Protein product: CASSPLGANTEAFF.

The chain is built from TRBV7-2 and TRBJ2-5; weak D call: TRBD2 (6 bases). CDR1 SGHTA and CDR2 FQGNSA come from the germline V gene. Deletions cut 7 bases from V and 1 base from J, with 10 bases between. CDR3 length equals 13 residues. The CDR3 is CASIQAGQETQYF. In nucleotides, the CDR3 is TGTGCCAGCATACAAGCGGGCCAAGAGACCCAGTACTTC.

This clone was detected once. The V call is TRBV5-4, the J call TRBJ2-3, with 9 bases matching TRBD2. V gave up 4 bases and J gave up 3 bases; unmatched junction bases: 6. The CDR3 loop spans 15 amino acids. CDR1 SGHNT and CDR2 YYREEE come from the germline V gene (reference sequence). The CDR3 region has the DNA TGTGCCAGCAGCCCGGAAGCGGGAGGAACAGATACGCAGTATTTT. Residues: CASSPEAGGTDTQYF. Full variable domain (missing parts from reference TRBV5-4 and TRBJ2-3): ETGVTQSPTHLIKTRGQQVTLRCSSQSGHNTVSWYQQALGQGPQFIFQYYREEENGRGNFPPRFSGLQFPNYSSELNVNALELDDSALYLCASSPEAGGTDTQYFGPGTRLTVL.

This sequence joins TRBV7-2 and TRBJ1-2, with 7 bases that match TRBD1. Trimming at V came to 1 base and at J to 4 bases, leaving 3 bases not matched to a gene. Germline-derived CDR1 and CDR2 are SGHTA and FQGNSA. This CDR3 contains 14 residues. CDR3 sequence (DNA): TGTGCCAGCAGCTTAGAGACAGGGCTCTATGGCTACACCTTC. It codes for CASSLETGLYGYTF. The whole variable domain, filled in from reference TRBV7-2 and TRBJ1-2, reads GAGVSQSPSNKVTEKGKDVELRCDPISGHTALYWYRQSLGQGLEFLIYFQGNSAPDKSGLPSDRFSAERTGGSVSTLTIQRTQQEDSAVYLCASSLETGLYGYTFGSGTRLTVV.